This T cell receptor beta chain was recovered during a study of blood T cells in healthy people across ages. Turning to the study itself: Per every two T cells, about one barcoded beta molecule was captured by template switching.

The study's findings and limits: With donor CMV status unknown, expanded clonotype changes were possibly confounded. Versus aged donors, long-lived donors had higher diversity and more naive CD4+ cells.

Comments on this clonotype: The antigen remains unidentified.

Germline assignment: CDR1 SGHDT and CDR2 YYEEEE. The CDR3 contains 13 residues. The ends were cut back, 7 bases at V and 3 bases at J, with 12 bases in the middle. The authors ran a second PCR of 7 to 11 cycles using a sample-barcoded 5' primer and a J-beta primer mix. A single record per CDR3 protein comes from TCRdb applying MiXCR to the 5' RACE reads. The sample lists almost 800,000 distinct CDR3 sequences, roughly 64% seen once, with about 20% in the top ten. The specimen was blood. The chain is built from TRBV5-6 and TRBJ2-3, with D uncertain. This sequence was found in a man aged 30-40 years in good health. In nucleotides, the CDR3 is TGTGCCAGCGGGCTACCTACGACAGATACGCAGTATTTT. Amino acid sequence: CASGLPTTDTQYF.